This T cell receptor beta chain was sequenced during a study of beta chain features in type 1 diabetes. Study results and caveats: There were fewer insertions and more deletions at the VDJ junctions of type 1 diabetes patients. The naive, central memory and Treg TCRB repertoires showed an apparent similarity that was greater among patients than among healthy donors. Any role of HLA type in TCRB rearrangement remained unresolved here.

This clone was seen only a few times. Its specificity is unknown. As every portion of the isolated RNA was reverse transcribed, the sequencing read expressed TCRB transcripts. Deep immunoSEQ sequencing covered naive, central memory and regulatory T cell samples. TCRdb's copy holds only in-frame clones and misses some; the assay was immunoSEQ multiplex PCR. This repertoire shows about 220,000 clones, approximately 11% found once; its top ten account for 1% to 1.5%. The sequence was collected from a man aged 18 to 29 in good health. The source material was central memory CD4+ T cells from blood.

CDR3 loop: CASSLLAGELFF. In DNA, the CDR3 is TGTGCCAGCAGTCTTCTTGCCGGGGAGCTGTTTTTT. V and J are TRBV28 and TRBJ2-2; D is unclear. CDR3 length: 12 residues. V lost 5 bases and J 6 bases, leaving 7 bases between the germline ends. Germline CDR1 MDHEN, CDR2 SYDVKM.